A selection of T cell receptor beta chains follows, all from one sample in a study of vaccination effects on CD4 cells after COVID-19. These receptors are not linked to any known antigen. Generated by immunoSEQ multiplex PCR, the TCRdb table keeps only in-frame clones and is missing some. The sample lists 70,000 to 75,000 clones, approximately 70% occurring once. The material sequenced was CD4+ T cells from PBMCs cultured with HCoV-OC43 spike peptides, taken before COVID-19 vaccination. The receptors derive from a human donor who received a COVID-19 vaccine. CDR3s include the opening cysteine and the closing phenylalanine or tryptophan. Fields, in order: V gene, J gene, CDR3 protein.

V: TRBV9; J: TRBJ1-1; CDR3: CASSGGATLLNTEAFF
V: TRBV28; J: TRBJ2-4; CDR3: CASSLSGVAKNIQYF
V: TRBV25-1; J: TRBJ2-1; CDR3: CASRPTTGDNEQFF
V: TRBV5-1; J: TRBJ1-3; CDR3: CASSKTVAHSGNTIYF
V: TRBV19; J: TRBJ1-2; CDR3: CASKLNRDIDGYTF
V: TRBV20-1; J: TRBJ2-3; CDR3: CSARTTDTQYF
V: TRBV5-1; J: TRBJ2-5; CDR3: CASSSDPRGETQYF
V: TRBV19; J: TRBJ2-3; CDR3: CATRQGASTDTQYF
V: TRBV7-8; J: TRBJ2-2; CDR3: CASSPHPGVAGELFF
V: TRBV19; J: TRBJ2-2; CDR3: CASSMGTPRLWDKGTSNGELFF
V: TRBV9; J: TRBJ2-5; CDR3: CASSSRDSYQETQYF
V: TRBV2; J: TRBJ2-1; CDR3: CASSEGVFSGGAVSEQFF
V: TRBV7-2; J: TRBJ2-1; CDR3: CASSLAGGKQFF
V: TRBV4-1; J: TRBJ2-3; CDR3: CASSQAGTGGREDTQYF
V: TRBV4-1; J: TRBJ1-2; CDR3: CASSQDDRGLYGYTF
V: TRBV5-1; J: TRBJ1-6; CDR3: CASTPPCTGYFRLISTLHF
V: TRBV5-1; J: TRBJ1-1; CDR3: CASSTDRGTEAFF
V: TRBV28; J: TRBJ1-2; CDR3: CATRQDHYGYTF
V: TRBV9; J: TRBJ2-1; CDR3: CASSPKLSSNNEQFF
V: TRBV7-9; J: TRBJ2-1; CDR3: CASRSFIGASNEQFF
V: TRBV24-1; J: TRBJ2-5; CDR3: CATSASSGSQETQYF
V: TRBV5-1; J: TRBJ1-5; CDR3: CASSLGGQGVNQPQHF
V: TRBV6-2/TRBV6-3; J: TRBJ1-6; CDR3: CASSYLPGPSNSPLHF
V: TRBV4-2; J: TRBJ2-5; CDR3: CASSLLAEETQYF
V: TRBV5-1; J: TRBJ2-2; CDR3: CASSLDQTKRGELFF
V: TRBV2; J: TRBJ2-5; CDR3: CASSRGTQYF
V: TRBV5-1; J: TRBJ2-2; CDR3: CASSRPTSGVTGELFF
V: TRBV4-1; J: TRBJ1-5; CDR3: CASSQEEGNQPQHF
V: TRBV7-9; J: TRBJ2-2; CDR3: CASSLVAVGELFF
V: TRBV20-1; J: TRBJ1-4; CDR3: CSASVPPTNEKLFF
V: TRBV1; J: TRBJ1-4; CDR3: CTSSLLDRNTNEKLFF
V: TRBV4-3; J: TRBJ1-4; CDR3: CASSQDVGQLKLFF
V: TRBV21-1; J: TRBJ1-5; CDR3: CASSCPRPNQPQHF
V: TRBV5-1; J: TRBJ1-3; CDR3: CASSLAFTGTGNTIYF
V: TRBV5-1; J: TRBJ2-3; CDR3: CASSPSLADTQYF
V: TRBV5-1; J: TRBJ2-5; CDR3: CASSSDRMPETQYF
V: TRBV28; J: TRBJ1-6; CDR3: CASSFGPHSLGGSPLHF
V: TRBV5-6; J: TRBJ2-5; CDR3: CASSRRLLQETQYF
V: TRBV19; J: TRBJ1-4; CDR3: CASRDRATNEKLFF
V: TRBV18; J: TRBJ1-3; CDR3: CASSPGESFSGNTIYF
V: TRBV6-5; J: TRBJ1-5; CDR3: CASSSTGSSNQPQHF
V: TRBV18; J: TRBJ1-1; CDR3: CASSPQGSGGSTEAFF
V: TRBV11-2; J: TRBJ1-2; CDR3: CASSTTRGSYGYTF
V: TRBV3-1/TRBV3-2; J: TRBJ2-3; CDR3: CASSPIAGGRTDTQYF
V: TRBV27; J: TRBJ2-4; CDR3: CASSRGQLLAKNIQYF
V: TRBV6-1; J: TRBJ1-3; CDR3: CASSEREFRNLVSGNTIYF
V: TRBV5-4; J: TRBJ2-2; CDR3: CASRRQGGPGELFF
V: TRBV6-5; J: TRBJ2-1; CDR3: CASRQTGPPNEQFF
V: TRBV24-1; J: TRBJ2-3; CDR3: CATSDRLVEDTQYF
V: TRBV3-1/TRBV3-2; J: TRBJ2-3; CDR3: CASRGQITDTQYF
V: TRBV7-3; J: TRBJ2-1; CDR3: CASSRGQTYNEQFF